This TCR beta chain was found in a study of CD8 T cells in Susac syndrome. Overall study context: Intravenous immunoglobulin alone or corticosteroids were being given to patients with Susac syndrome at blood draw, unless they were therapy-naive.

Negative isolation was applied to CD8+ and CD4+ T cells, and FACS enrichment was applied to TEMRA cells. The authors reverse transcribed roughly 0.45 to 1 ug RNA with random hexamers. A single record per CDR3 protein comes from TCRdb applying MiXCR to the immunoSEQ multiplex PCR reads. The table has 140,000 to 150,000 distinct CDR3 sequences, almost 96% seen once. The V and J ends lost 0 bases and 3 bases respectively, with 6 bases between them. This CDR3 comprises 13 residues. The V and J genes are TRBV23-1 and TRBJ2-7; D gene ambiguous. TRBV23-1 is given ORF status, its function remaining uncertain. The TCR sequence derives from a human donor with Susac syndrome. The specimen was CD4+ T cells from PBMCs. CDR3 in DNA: TGCGCCAGCAGTCAATCGAGGTTCTACGAGCAGTACTTC. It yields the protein CASSQSRFYEQYF.